A selection of T cell receptor beta chains follows, all from one sample in a study of T cells in Graves' hyperthyroidism and ophthalmopathy. TCRdb re-called the multiplex PCR reads through MiXCR, storing one row per CDR3 protein. Among about 570,000 distinct CDR3 sequences listed, about half were seen once. The sequencing input was peripheral blood or thyroid tissue (not recorded which). Receptors originate from an adult woman with Graves' disease, either hyperthyroidism or ophthalmopathy (not recorded which). CDR3s include the opening cysteine and the closing phenylalanine or tryptophan. The order of the fields is D gene, clone size, V gene, CDR3 length, J gene, CDR3 protein, CDR3 DNA. A D gene is named only where the DNA matches it firmly. Clone size is given for some rows only: seen once, a few or many times, or a class if the clone is expanded.

-	many	TRBV7-2	15	TRBJ2-7	CASSRDERASYEQYF	TGTGCCAGCAGCCGCGACGAGAGGGCCTCCTACGAGCAGTACTTC
-	few	TRBV6-5	16	TRBJ1-4	CASSPGGSRPNEKLFF	TGTGCCAGCAGCCCAGGCGGATCCAGACCTAATGAAAAACTGTTTTTT
-	many	TRBV6-1	14	TRBJ1-4	CASSEGGESEKLFF	TGTGCCAGCAGTGAAGGCGGGGAAAGTGAAAAACTGTTTTTT
TRBD2	-	TRBV19	15	TRBJ2-7	CASSYTGTSGSEQYF	TGTGCCAGTAGTTACACCGGGACTAGTGGTAGCGAGCAGTACTTC
TRBD1	few	TRBV10-3	15	TRBJ2-6	CAISATGAGANVLTF	TGTGCCATCAGTGCAACAGGGGCAGGGGCCAACGTCCTGACTTTC
TRBD2	few	TRBV20-1	16	TRBJ2-1	CSASNIGGSSYNEQFF	TGCAGTGCTAGTAACATCGGCGGGAGCTCCTACAATGAGCAGTTCTTC
TRBD1	many	TRBV7-9	14	TRBJ2-7	CASSSWTGSYEQYF	TGTGCCAGCAGCTCCTGGACAGGGTCCTACGAGCAGTACTTC
TRBD2	few	TRBV7-3	14	TRBJ2-3	CASSSTSATDTQYF	TGTGCCAGCAGCTCAACTAGCGCGACAGATACGCAGTATTTT
-	many	TRBV13	11	TRBJ1-3	CASRGGNTIYF	TGTGCCAGCAGGGGAGGAAACACCATATATTTT
-	few	TRBV20-1	11	TRBJ2-3	CSAPKRDTQYF	TGCAGTGCTCCCAAGAGGGATACGCAGTATTTT
-	many	TRBV2	15	TRBJ2-7	CASRGRGLRSYEQYF	TGTGCCAGCAGAGGGCGTGGACTTCGCTCCTACGAGCAGTACTTC
-	many	TRBV5-1	13	TRBJ1-1	CASSLTENTEAFF	TGTGCCAGTAGTTTAACAGAGAACACTGAAGCTTTCTTT
-	many	TRBV12-3/TRBV12-4	13	TRBJ1-1	CASSLPVNTEAFF	TGTGCCAGCAGTTTGCCAGTGAACACTGAAGCTTTCTTT
TRBD1	many	TRBV9	15	TRBJ1-2	CASSSRTGSVYGYTF	TGTGCCAGCAGCTCAAGGACAGGGAGTGTGTATGGCTACACCTTC
TRBD1	few	TRBV11-2	15	TRBJ1-5	CASSTGGYSNQPQHF	TGTGCCAGCAGCACAGGGGGATATAGCAATCAGCCCCAGCATTTT
-	once	TRBV20-1	13	TRBJ1-1	CSAIGSANTEAFF	TGCAGTGCTATAGGGTCCGCGAACACTGAAGCTTTCTTT
TRBD1	-	TRBV15	16	TRBJ2-7	CATSRDRQGGSYEQYF	TGTGCCACCAGCAGAGACAGACAGGGTGGCTCCTACGAGCAGTACTTC
TRBD1	-	TRBV9	16	TRBJ1-2	CASSDPPGQGNYGYTF	TGTGCCAGCAGCGACCCCCCCGGACAGGGTAACTATGGCTACACCTTC
-	once	TRBV7-2	16	TRBJ2-7	CASSFHLAVLSYEQYF	TGTGCCAGCAGTTTTCATCTGGCGGTCCTCTCCTACGAGCAGTACTTC
TRBD1	-	TRBV29-1	12	TRBJ2-7	CSVVDRGLGQYF	TGCAGCGTAGTCGACAGGGGGCTCGGGCAGTACTTC
-	-	TRBV7-2	14	TRBJ1-1	CASSLSTVNTEAFF	TGTGCCAGCAGCTTATCAACCGTGAACACTGAAGCTTTCTTT
-	few	TRBV24-1	11	TRBJ2-7	CATSDYYEQYF	TGTGCCACCAGTGATTACTACGAGCAGTACTTC
-	-	TRBV24-1	13	TRBJ1-1	CATSDGGRGGAFF	TGTGCCACCAGTGATGGGGGGCGCGGTGGAGCTTTCTTT
-	-	TRBV11-3	18	TRBJ2-6	CASSLDSTRSSGANVLTF	TGTGCCAGCAGCCTGGACTCCACCCGGTCCTCTGGGGCCAACGTCCTGACTTTC
-	many	TRBV12-3/TRBV12-4	15	TRBJ2-5	CASSLRLSHQETQYF	TGTGCCAGCAGTTTAAGGTTGAGCCACCAAGAGACCCAGTACTTC
TRBD1	once	TRBV7-9	12	TRBJ1-1	CASSQGDRRAFF	TGTGCCAGCAGCCAGGGGGACCGTAGAGCTTTCTTT
-	-	TRBV7-9	13	TRBJ2-5	CASSTEVWETQYF	TGTGCCAGCAGCACGGAGGTTTGGGAGACCCAGTACTTC
TRBD1	-	TRBV7-9	17	TRBJ2-2	CASSFSRTGIGHGELFF	TGTGCCAGCAGCTTCAGTCGGACAGGGATCGGGCACGGGGAGCTGTTTTTT
-	-	TRBV10-3	12	TRBJ1-2	CAISERAPGNTF	TGTGCCATCAGTGAGAGAGCACCAGGAAACACCTTC
-	once	TRBV20-1	11	TRBJ1-6	CSARFGSPLHF	TGCAGTGCTAGATTCGGTTCACCCCTCCACTTT
-	-	TRBV20-1	10	TRBJ1-2	CSTRGEGYTF	TGCAGTACTAGGGGCGAAGGCTACACCTTC